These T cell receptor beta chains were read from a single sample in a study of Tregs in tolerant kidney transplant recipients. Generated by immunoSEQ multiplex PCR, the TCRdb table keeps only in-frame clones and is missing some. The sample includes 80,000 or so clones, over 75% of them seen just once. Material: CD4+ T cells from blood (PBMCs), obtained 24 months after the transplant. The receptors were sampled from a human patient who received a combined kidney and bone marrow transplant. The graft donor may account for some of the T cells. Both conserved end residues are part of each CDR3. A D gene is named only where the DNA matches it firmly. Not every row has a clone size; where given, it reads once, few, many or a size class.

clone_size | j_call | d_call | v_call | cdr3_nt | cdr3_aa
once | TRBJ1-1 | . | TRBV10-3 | TGTGCCATCAGCCTGACAGGCACTGAAGCTTTCTTT | CAISLTGTEAFF
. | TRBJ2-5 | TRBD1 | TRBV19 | TGTGCCACCCGACGGGGTATGGCCCGACCAGGGGGACAAGAGACCCAGTACTTC | CATRRGMARPGGQETQYF
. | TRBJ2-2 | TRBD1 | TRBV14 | TGTGCCAGCAGCCCACTACCTCCGGGACAGGGGAACGGGGAGCTGTTTTTT | CASSPLPPGQGNGELFF
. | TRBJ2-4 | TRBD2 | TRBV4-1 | TGCGCCAGCAGCCAAGACCCAATTAGACTAGCGGGGGTGGCCAAAAACATTCAGTACTTC | CASSQDPIRLAGVAKNIQYF
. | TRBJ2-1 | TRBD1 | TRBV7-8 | TGTGCCAGCAGCAACCCGGGACAGAGGGGCAATGAGCAGTTCTTC | CASSNPGQRGNEQFF
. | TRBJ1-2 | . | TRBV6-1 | TGTGCCAGCAGTGATTTTGGAGGGACGGATTACATCTATGGCTACACCTTC | CASSDFGGTDYIYGYTF
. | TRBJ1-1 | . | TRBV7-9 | TGTGCCAGCAGTGGTGGCAGTGAAGCTTTCTTT | CASSGGSEAFF
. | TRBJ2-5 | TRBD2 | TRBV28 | TGTGCCAGCAGGGTAGCGGGAGGGCTGGGTTCCGGAGAGACCCAGTACTTC | CASRVAGGLGSGETQYF
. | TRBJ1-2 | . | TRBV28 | TGTGCCAGCAGTTTATTTGGCAGTGGGCCCTTTAACTATGGCTACACCTTC | CASSLFGSGPFNYGYTF
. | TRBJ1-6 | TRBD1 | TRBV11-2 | TGTGCCAGCAGCTTAGCAGGACAGGGCGCGGACCATTCACCCCTCCACTTT | CASSLAGQGADHSPLHF
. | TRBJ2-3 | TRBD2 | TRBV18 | TGTGCCAGCTCACCGCGCGGGAGGGCCCCAGATACGCAGTATTTT | CASSPRGRAPDTQYF
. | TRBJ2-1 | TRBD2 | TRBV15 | TGTGCCACCAGCACATGGCGGGGGGGTTTCTATGAGCAGTTCTTC | CATSTWRGGFYEQFF
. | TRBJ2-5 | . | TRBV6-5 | TGTGCCAGCAGCCCTTTTCTTCGGGGATGGGAGACCCAGTACTTC | CASSPFLRGWETQYF
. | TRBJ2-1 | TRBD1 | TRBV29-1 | TGCAGCGGGGACAGGAGCTACAATGAGCAGTTCTTC | CSGDRSYNEQFF
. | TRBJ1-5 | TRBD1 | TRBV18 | TGTGCCAGCTCTCAACAGGGGAGTAGCAATCAGCCCCAGCATTTT | CASSQQGSSNQPQHF
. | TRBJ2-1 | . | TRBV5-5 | TGTGCCAGCAGCTTGGACAGGATGTACAATGAGCAGTTCTTC | CASSLDRMYNEQFF
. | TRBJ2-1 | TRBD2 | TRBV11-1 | TGTGCCAGCAGTTGGACTAGCGGAGACTACAATGAGCAGTTCTTC | CASSWTSGDYNEQFF
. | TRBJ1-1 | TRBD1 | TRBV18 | TGTGCCAGCTCACCCATAGACAGGGCAGAAGCTTTCTTT | CASSPIDRAEAFF
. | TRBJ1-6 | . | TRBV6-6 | TGTGCCAGCAGTAATCGACAACCGACATGGAATTCACCCCTCCACTTT | CASSNRQPTWNSPLHF
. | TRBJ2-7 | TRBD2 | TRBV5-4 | TGTGCCAGCAGCTTGGGATCGGGGACTAGCGGGGTGTACGAGCAGTACTTC | CASSLGSGTSGVYEQYF
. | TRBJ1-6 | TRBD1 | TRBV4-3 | TGCGCCAGCAGCCAAGATGCCAGGGGGCTTGATTCACCCCTCCACTTT | CASSQDARGLDSPLHF
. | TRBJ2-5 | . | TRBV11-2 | TGTGCCAGCAGCTTTTTAGTGAGAGAGACCCAGTACTTC | CASSFLVRETQYF
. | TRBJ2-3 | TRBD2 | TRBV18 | TGTGCCAGCCAAGCCGGAGCGGGAGTGACAGATACGCAGTATTTT | CASQAGAGVTDTQYF
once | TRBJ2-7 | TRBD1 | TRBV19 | TGTGCCAGTAAGGGACAGGGGACATACGAGCAGTACTTC | CASKGQGTYEQYF
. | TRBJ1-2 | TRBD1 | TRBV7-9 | TGTGCCAGCAGCCGAGGGACAGGGATTTTTGCTACTGGCTACACCTTC | CASSRGTGIFATGYTF
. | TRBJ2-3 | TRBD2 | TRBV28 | TGTGCCAGCAGGGATACTAGCGGGGCCTGGAGCACAGATACGCAGTATTTT | CASRDTSGAWSTDTQYF